The 14 T cell receptor beta chains listed next were all sequenced from one sample in a study of human CD4 T cells and Enterobacteriaceae. The method was immunoSEQ multiplex PCR; TCRdb's version includes in-frame clones alone and lacks a portion of them. Found here are fewer than 35,000 clones, about 82% of them singletons; the top ten hold around 1%. Sorting took every CD4+ cell except CD45RA+CCR7+CD95- naive cells, reaching over 98% purity. The material sequenced was memory CD4+ T cells from blood. The receptors stem from a human donor in good health.

The genes are TRBV19 and TRBJ1-2; D ambiguous. V lost 1 base, J lost 2 bases, and 11 bases lay in between. This CDR3 comprises 15 residues. The germline gives CDR1 LNHDA, CDR2 SQIVND (reference sequence). The CDR3 region has the DNA TGTGCCAGTAGTATAGGGGTCAACTTGAACTATGGCTACACCTTC. Its protein product is CASSIGVNLNYGYTF.

The table lists this clone with a few counts. V gene TRBV30 combines with J gene TRBJ1-6; no reliable D call. This CDR3 is built from 13 residues. Germline loops: CDR1 GTSNPN, CDR2 SVGIG (reference sequence). V gave up 3 bases and J gave up 10 bases, with 13 bases separating them. CDR3 nucleotide sequence: TGTGCCTGGAGCGGCAGCCCCAACTCACCCCTCCACTTT. Encoded protein: CAWSGSPNSPLHF.

V usage is TRBV5-8 and J usage is TRBJ1-2; unclear D gene. Trimming took 6 bases from V and 0 from J, leaving 12 bases between them. Germline loops: CDR1 SGHTS, CDR2 YDEGEE. The CDR3 is 14 amino acids. CDR3 coding DNA: TGTGCCAGCATCAGGACGGAAGCTAACTATGGCTACACCTTC. Its translation is CASIRTEANYGYTF.

The V call is TRBV5-6, the J call TRBJ2-7; 8 bases are a match to TRBD2. V lost 4 bases to trimming and J lost 4 bases; unmatched junction nucleotides: 16. Germline V lookup: CDR1 SGHDT, CDR2 YYEEEE. The CDR3 is 17 amino acids. The CDR3 nucleotides read TGTGCCAGCAGCAATTTAAACCCGGGACTAGGGAAATACGAGCAGTACTTC. This encodes CASSNLNPGLGKYEQYF.

This rearrangement joins TRBV7-2 to TRBJ1-2; maybe TRBD1 (6 bases). The CDR3 covers 15 residues. Per the germline V gene, CDR1 is SGHTA and CDR2 is FQGNSA. Between the trimmed V and J ends, which lost 1 base and 8 bases, there was a span of 17 bases. As DNA, the CDR3 is TGTGCCAGCAGCTTAGAGGACAGCGTCCTGAGAGGCTACACCTTC. This encodes CASSLEDSVLRGYTF. Full variable domain (missing parts from reference TRBV7-2 and TRBJ1-2): GAGVSQSPSNKVTEKGKDVELRCDPISGHTALYWYRQSLGQGLEFLIYFQGNSAPDKSGLPSDRFSAERTGGSVSTLTIQRTQQEDSAVYLCASSLEDSVLRGYTFGSGTRLTVV.

V and J are TRBV6-1 and TRBJ1-1, with 8 positions matching TRBD1. This CDR3 region has 15 residues. Germline lookup yields CDR1 MNHNS and CDR2 SASEGT. After removal of 6 bases from V and 1 base from J, the junction contained 7 bases not matched to a gene. CDR3 DNA: TGTGCCAGCAGAGCGATGACAGGGGCGAACACTGAAGCTTTCTTT. Its protein is CASRAMTGANTEAFF.

V gene TRBV7-2 combines with J gene TRBJ2-3; D possibly matches TRBD1 or TRBD2 (5 bases each). Germline CDR1 and CDR2: SGHTA and FQGNSA. The ends were cut back, 8 bases at V and 3 bases at J, with 15 bases in the middle. This CDR3 is built from 14 residues. The CDR3 region has the DNA TGTGCCAGCCACCGAAGGGGCGGGACAGATACGCAGTATTTT. It yields the protein CASHRRGGTDTQYF.

The chain carries TRBV2 and TRBJ2-5; TRBD1 is a possible D gene (6 bases). Germline CDR1 SNHLY, CDR2 FYNNEI. V lost 6 bases and J 5 bases, leaving 16 bases between the germline ends. This CDR3 is built from 14 residues. The CDR3 DNA is TGTGCCAGCAGGAAGCAGGGGATATGGGAGACCCAGTACTTC. Its translation is CASRKQGIWETQYF.

The chain links TRBV28 to TRBJ1-2; 8 bases map to TRBD1. This CDR3 is built from 12 residues. CDR1 is MDHEN, CDR2 SYDVKM, per germline. V shed 6 bases, J shed 10 bases, and the junction held 7 bases outside the gene matches. CDR3 DNA sequence: TGTGCCAGCAGCCAGGGGGCGATCGTCTACACCTTC. Residues: CASSQGAIVYTF.

This clone was observed a single time. The genes are TRBV7-2 and TRBJ2-3, with a possible D match to TRBD2 (6 bases). V was cut by 5 bases and J by 8 bases, with 14 bases left in between. There are 13 residues in the CDR3. Germline V lookup: CDR1 SGHTA, CDR2 FQGNSA. For the CDR3, the DNA is TGTGCCAGCAGCACCCCCGGGAGAGGTACGCAGTATTTT. It codes for CASSTPGRGTQYF.

This chain uses TRBV5-1 with TRBJ2-7, with D possibly being TRBD1 or TRBD2 (7 bases each). The CDR3 totals 14 residues. V dropped 4 bases and J dropped 3 bases, with 14 bases sitting between them. From germline, CDR1 is SGHRS and CDR2 YFSETQ. CDR3 sequence reads: CASSRQGGNYEQYF. The CDR3 nucleotides are TGCGCCAGCAGCCGACAGGGAGGGAACTACGAGCAGTACTTC.

J is TRBJ2-6 and V is TRBV6-5; either TRBD1 or TRBD2 may fit D (5 bases each). CDR1 and CDR2 (germline): MNHEY, SVGAGI. The CDR3 spans 15 residues. With 6 bases removed from V and 0 bases from J, the gap between germline ends came to 9 bases. CDR3 sequence reads: CASRGESSGANVLTF. CDR3 DNA: TGTGCCAGCAGAGGGGAGAGCTCTGGGGCCAACGTCCTGACTTTC.

The CDR3 bases are TGCAGCGTTCAACCCTACAGGGAGATAAACACTGAAGCTTTCTTT. It specifies CSVQPYREINTEAFF. The genes are TRBV29-1 and TRBJ1-1, with D maybe TRBD1 (6 bases). Per germline, CDR1 SQVTM and CDR2 ANQGSEA. The CDR3 extends over 15 amino acids. Between the trimmed V and J ends, which lost 5 bases and 2 bases, there was a span of 18 bases.

In this sample, this clone turned up a few times. The chain carries TRBV5-4 and TRBJ2-5; 7 bases fit TRBD1. CDR3 length equals 13 residues. J was trimmed by 5 bases and V by 4 bases; bases with no gene match: 5. Germline values: CDR1 SGHNT, CDR2 YYREEE (reference sequence). The CDR3: CASSQTGMETQYF. The CDR3 nucleotides read TGTGCCAGCAGCCAGACAGGGATGGAGACCCAGTACTTC.